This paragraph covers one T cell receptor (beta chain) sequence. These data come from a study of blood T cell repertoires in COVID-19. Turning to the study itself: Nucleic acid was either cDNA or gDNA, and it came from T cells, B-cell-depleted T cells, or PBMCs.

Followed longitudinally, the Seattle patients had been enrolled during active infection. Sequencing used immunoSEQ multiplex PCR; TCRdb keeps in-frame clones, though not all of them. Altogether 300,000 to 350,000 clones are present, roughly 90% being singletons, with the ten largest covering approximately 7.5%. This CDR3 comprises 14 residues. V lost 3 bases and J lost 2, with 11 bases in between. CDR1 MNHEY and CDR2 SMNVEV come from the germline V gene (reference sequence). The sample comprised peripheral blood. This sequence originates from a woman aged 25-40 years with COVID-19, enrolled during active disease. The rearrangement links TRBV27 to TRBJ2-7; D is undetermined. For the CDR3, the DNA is TGTGCCAGCAGTTTTCGGCCTACTACCTACGAGCAGTACTTC. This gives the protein CASSFRPTTYEQYF.